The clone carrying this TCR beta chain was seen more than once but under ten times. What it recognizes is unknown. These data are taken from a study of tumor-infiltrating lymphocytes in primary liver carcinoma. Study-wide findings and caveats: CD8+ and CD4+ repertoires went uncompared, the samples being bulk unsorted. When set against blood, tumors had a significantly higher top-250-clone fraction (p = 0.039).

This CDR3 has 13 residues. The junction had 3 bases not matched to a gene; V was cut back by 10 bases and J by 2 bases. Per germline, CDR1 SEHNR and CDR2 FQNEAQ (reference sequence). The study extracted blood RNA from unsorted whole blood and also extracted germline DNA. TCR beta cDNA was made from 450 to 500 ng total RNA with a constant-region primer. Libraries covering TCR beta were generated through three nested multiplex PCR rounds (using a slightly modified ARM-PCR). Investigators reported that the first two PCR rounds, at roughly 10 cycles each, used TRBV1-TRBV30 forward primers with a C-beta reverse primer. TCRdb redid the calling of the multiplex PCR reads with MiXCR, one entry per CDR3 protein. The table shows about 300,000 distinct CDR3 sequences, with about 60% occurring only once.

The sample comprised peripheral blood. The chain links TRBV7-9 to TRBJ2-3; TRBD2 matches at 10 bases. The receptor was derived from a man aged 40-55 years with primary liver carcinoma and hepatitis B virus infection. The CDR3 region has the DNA TGTGCCACCGGACTAGCGGCCACAGATACGCAGTATTTT. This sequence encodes CATGLAATDTQYF.